This entry is about one TCR beta chain. Those enrolled, adults aged about 18 to 95 years, came from about 24 US areas. The CDR3 consists of 15 residues. Germline-derived CDR1 and CDR2 are SGDLS and YYNGEE. The V gene end was trimmed by 4 bases and the J gene end by 8 bases; junction bases not matched to a gene: 10. This specimen belongs to a study of blood T cell repertoires in COVID-19. Study-wide context: COVID-19 samples from acute and convalescent phases originated in the United States, Italy and Spain. PBMCs, B-cell-depleted T cells, or T cells provided the cDNA or gDNA that made up the material.

Per the study methods: Estimated nucleated cell counts came from reference gene primer amplification. Measured with immunoSEQ multiplex PCR; TCRdb has only the in-frame clones, and not every one. The V and J calls and clone size were taken over from that table, and D and trimming were inferred from the DNA. The repertoire holds 200,000 or so clones, 88% seen once, with 2% to 2.5% in the top ten. The chain carries TRBV9 and TRBJ2-1, with 9 bases that match TRBD1. The source material was PBMCs or T cells enriched from blood (not recorded which). This receptor was obtained from a woman aged 40 to 49 with acute COVID-19. CDR3 region: CASSPSGTGSHEQFF. DNA for the CDR3: TGTGCCAGCAGCCCCTCCGGGACAGGGAGTCATGAGCAGTTCTTC.